This T cell receptor beta chain appears in the sequencing data of a study of blood T cell repertoires in COVID-19. Background on the study: T cells, B-cell-depleted T cells, or PBMCs supplied cDNA or gDNA.

Germline assignment: CDR1 LGHDT and CDR2 YNNKEL (reference sequence). V gave up 1 base and J gave up 3 bases; unmatched junction bases: 14. There are 20 residues in the CDR3. Assay used: immunoSEQ multiplex PCR; TCRdb lists only in-frame clones, some missing. This repertoire shows roughly 250,000 clones, under 85% found once; its top ten account for around 3.6%. This sequence originates from a woman between 40 and 55 years old with active or convalescent COVID-19. Source material: peripheral blood. The rearrangement joins TRBV3-1 (or the pseudogene TRBV3-2) to TRBJ2-1, with 11 positions matching TRBD1. CDR3 coding DNA: TGTGCCAGCAGCCAAGTCCCGGGACAGGGGGAACCGGGCTACTACAATGAGCAGTTCTTC. Its protein is CASSQVPGQGEPGYYNEQFF.